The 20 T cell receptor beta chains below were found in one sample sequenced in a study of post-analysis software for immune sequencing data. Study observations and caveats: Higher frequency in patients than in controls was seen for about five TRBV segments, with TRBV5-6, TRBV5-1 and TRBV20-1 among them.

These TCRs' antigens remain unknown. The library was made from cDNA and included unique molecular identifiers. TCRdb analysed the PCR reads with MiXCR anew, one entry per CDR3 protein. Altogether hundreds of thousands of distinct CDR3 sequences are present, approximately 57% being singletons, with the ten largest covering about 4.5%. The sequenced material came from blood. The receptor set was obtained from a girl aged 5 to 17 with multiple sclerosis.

The CDR3 sequence: CASIGRAQYF. CDR3 bases: TGTGCCAGCATCGGTAGAGCGCAGTATTTT. The J gene is TRBJ2-3, the V gene TRBV5-5; D gene ambiguous. CDR1 and CDR2 (germline): SGHKS, YYEKEE (reference sequence). Trimming stripped 6 bases from V and 10 bases from J, with 9 bases between. The CDR3 has 10 amino acids.

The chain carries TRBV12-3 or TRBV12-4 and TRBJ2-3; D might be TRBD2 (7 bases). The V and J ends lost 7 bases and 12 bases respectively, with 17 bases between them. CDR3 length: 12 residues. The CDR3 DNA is TGTGCCAGCACCCTGGGGGGGCTCCCACAGTATTTT. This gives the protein CASTLGGLPQYF.

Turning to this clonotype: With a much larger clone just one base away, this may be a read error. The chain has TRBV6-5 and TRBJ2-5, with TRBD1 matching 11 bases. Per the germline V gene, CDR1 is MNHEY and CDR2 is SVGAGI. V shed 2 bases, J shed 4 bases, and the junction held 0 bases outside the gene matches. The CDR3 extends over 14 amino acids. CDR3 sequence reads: CASSYGTGGETQYF. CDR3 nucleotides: TGTGCCAGCAGTTACGGGACAGGGGGAGAGACCCAGTACTTC.

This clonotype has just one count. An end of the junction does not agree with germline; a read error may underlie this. Here the CDR3 reads CASSQSGTRSSHNEQFF. The CDR3, as DNA: TGCGCCAGCAGCCAGTCCGGGACCAGGAGCTCCCACAATGAGCAGTTCTTC. This rearrangement joins TRBV4-1 to TRBJ2-1; D is perhaps TRBD1 or TRBD2 (5 bases each). CDR1 and CDR2 from the germline V gene are MGHRA and YSYEKL. The CDR3 length is 17 residues.

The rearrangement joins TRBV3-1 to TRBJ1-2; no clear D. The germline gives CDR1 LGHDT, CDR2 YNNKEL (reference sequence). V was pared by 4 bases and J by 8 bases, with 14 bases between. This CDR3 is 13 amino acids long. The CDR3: CASSRPGPGGYTF. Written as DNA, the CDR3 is TGTGCCAGCAGCCGCCCGGGCCCCGGGGGCTACACCTTC.

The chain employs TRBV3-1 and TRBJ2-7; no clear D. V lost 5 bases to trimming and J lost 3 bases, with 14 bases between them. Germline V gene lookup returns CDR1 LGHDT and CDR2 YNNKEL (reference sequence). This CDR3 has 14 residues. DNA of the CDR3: TGTGCCAGCAGCGCTAACACTGGCAGCTACGAGCAGTACTTC. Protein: CASSANTGSYEQYF.

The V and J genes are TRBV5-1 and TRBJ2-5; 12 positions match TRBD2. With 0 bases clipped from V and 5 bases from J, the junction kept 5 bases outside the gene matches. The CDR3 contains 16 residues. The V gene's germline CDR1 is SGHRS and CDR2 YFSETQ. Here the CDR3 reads CASSLGLAGVPETQYF. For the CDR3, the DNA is TGCGCCAGCAGCTTGGGACTAGCGGGAGTCCCTGAGACCCAGTACTTC.

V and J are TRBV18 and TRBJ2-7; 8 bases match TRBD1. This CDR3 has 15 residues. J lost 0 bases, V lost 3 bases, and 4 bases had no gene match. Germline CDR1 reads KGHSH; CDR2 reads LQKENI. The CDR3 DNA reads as TGTGCCAGCTCACCGGGACAGGCTAGCTCCTACGAGCAGTACTTC. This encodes CASSPGQASSYEQYF.

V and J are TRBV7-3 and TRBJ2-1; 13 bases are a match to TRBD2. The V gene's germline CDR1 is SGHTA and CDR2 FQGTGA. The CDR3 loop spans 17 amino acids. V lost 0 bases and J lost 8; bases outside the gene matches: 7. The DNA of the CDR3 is TGTGCCAGCAGCTTAACGGGACTAGCGGGGCCTTGGGATGAGCAGTTCTTC. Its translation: CASSLTGLAGPWDEQFF.

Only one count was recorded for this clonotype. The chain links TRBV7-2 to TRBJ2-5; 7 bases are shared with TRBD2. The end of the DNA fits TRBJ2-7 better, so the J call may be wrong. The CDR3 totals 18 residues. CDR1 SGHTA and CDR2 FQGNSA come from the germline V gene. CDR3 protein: CASSLAGWLAATTYEQYF. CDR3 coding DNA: TGTGCCAGCAGCTTAGCGGGGTGGCTAGCGGCCACAACCTACGAGCAGTACTTC.

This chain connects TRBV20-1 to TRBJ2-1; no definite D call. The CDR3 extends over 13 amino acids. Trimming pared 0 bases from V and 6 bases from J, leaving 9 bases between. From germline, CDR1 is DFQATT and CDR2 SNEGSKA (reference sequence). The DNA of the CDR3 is TGCAGTGCTAGAGATCATAGAGGCAATGAGCAGTTCTTC. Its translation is CSARDHRGNEQFF.

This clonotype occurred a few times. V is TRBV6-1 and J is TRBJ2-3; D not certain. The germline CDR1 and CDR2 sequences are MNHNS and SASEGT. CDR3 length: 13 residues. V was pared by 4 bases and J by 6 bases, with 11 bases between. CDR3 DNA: TGTGCCAGCAGTGTATTCGTGGCGGATACGCAGTATTTT. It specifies CASSVFVADTQYF.

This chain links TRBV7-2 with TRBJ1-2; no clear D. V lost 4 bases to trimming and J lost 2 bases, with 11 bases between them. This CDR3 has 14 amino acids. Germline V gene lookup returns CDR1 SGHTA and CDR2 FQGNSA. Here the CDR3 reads CASSSKTGNYGYTF. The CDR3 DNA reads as TGTGCCAGCAGCTCTAAGACTGGGAACTATGGCTACACCTTC.

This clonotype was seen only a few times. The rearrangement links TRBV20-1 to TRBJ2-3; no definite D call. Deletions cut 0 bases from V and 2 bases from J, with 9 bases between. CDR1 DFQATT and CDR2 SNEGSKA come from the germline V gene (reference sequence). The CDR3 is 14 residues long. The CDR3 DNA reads TGCAGTGCTAGAGATCGGCGGAACACAGATACGCAGTATTTT. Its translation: CSARDRRNTDTQYF.

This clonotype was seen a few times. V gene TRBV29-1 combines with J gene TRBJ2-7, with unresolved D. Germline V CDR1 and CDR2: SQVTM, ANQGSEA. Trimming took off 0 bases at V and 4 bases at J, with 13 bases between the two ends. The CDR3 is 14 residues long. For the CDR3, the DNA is TGCAGCGTTGAAGATCAGAGGTATGAGTACGAGCAGTACTTC. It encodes CSVEDQRYEYEQYF.

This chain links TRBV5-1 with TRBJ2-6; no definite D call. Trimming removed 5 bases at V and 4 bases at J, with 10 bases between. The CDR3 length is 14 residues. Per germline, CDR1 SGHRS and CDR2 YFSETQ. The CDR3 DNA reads TGCGCCAGCAGGCGGCCAGACGGGGCCAACGTCCTGACTTTC. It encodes CASRRPDGANVLTF.

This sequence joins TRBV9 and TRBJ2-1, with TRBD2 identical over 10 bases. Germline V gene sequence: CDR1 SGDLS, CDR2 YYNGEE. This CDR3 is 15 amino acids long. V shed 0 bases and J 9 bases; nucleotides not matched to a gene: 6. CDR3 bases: TGTGCCAGCAGCGTAGACCTCCTAGCGGGAGTTGAGCAGTTCTTC. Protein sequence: CASSVDLLAGVEQFF.

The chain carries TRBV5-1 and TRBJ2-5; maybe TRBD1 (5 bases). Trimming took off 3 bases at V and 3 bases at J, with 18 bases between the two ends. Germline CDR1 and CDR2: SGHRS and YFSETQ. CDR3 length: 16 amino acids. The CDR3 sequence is CASSWNPRGPEETQYF. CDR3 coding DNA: TGCGCCAGCAGCTGGAACCCAAGGGGTCCCGAAGAGACCCAGTACTTC.

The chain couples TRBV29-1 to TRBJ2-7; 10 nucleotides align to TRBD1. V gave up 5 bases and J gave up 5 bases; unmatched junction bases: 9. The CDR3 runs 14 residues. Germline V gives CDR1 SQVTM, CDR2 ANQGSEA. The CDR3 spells CSVWTGGPLDEQYF. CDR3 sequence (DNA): TGCAGCGTTTGGACAGGGGGACCCCTCGACGAGCAGTACTTC.

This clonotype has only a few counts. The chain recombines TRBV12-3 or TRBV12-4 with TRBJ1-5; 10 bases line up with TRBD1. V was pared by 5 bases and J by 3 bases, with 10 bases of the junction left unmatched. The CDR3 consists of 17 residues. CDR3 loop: CASSQPGTGVNNQPQHF. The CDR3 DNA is TGTGCCAGCAGTCAGCCCGGGACAGGGGTGAACAATCAGCCCCAGCATTTT.